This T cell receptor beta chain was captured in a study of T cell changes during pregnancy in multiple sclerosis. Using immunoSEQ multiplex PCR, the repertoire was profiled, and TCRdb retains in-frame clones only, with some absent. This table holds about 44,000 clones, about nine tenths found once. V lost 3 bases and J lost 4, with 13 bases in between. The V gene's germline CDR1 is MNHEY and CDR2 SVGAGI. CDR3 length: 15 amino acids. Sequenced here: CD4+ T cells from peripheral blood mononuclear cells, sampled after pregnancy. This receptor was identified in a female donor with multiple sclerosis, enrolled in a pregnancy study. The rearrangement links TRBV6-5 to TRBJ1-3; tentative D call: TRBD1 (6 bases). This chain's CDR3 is CASSYLQGSGNTIYF. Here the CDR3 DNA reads TGTGCCAGCAGTTATTTACAGGGATCGGGAAACACCATATATTTT.